This TCR beta chain was captured by sequencing in a study of shared clonotypes between healthy human individuals. Every subset's genomic DNA went evenly onto several immunoSEQ plates. As processed by the authors: Junction-only sequences produced by ImmunoSEQ had no quality scores, so filtering differed. Libraries were prepared by immunoSEQ multiplex PCR; TCRdb keeps only in-frame clonotypes and omits some of them. V and J calls and clone size are copied from that table; D and trimming were computed from the DNA. The sample shows about 490,000 clones, about three quarters of them seen only once. Material for sequencing was PBMCs. The TCR was taken from a woman aged 40 to 50 in good health. Some clones in this sample may be carry-over from other donors' samples.

This chain's CDR3 is CASSSLDRGNTEAFF. The CDR3, as DNA: TGTGCCAGTAGTAGTCTCGACAGGGGGAACACTGAAGCTTTCTTT. The chain is built from TRBV19 and TRBJ1-1; 8 nucleotides line up with TRBD1. Germline CDR1 LNHDA, CDR2 SQIVND (reference sequence). This CDR3 region has 15 residues. With 4 bases clipped from V and 1 base from J, the junction kept 5 bases outside the gene matches.